Presented here are 9 T cell receptor beta chains from one specimen sequenced in a study of OX40 agonist ivuxolimab in advanced cancers. Libraries were constructed by the immunoSEQ multiplex PCR assay. Drawn from immuneACCESS, this table holds only the in-frame rearrangements with V and J called that TCRdb kept. Clones are partly lost; checked studies trace under half to an unresolved V gene and leave the rest unexplained. The sample records over 60,000 clones, about 89% of which are singletons. Under 0.4% of the sample is taken by the ten largest. The source material was CD4+ or CD8+ T cells sorted from blood, sampled in a trial of the OX40 agonist ivuxolimab. These TCRs come from an adult with an advanced solid tumor such as melanoma, head and neck, liver or kidney cancer.

The J gene is TRBJ1-4, the V gene TRBV6-6; no reliable D call. CDR1 and CDR2 (germline): MNHNY, SVGAGI (reference sequence). Trimming cost V 7 bases and J 0 bases, with 9 bases left between them. The CDR3 is made up of 14 amino acids. CDR3 nucleotide sequence: TGTGCCAGCACCCGCCATGCAACTAATGAAAAACTGTTTTTT. Translating gives CASTRHATNEKLFF.

The chain uses TRBV5-1 and TRBJ1-4; 7 bases match TRBD1. The CDR3 contains 15 residues. CDR1 and CDR2 (germline): SGHRS, YFSETQ. V gave up 0 bases and J gave up 7 bases; unmatched junction bases: 6. The CDR3 DNA sequence: TGCGCCAGCAGCTTGGTTTCAGGGGGAGGTGAAAAACTGTTTTTT. It is translated as CASSLVSGGGEKLFF.

CDR3 nucleotide sequence: TGTGCCAGCAGCCCGGGACTAGCGGGCTGGCAGACCCAGTACTTC. Translated: CASSPGLAGWQTQYF. The chain couples TRBV7-2 to TRBJ2-5; 12 nucleotides match TRBD2. The V gene end was trimmed by 5 bases and the J gene end by 6 bases; junction bases not matched to a gene: 7. Germline lookup yields CDR1 SGHTA and CDR2 FQGNSA. CDR3 size: 15 residues.

V and J are TRBV30 and TRBJ1-1; no clear D. The CDR3 is 17 residues long. The V gene lost 0 bases and the J gene lost 0 bases, with 17 bases spanning the gap. The germline V gene has CDR1 GTSNPN and CDR2 SVGIG (reference sequence). CDR3 nucleotide sequence: TGTGCCTGGAGTGTATGGGGTCGCGGAGGTATGAACACTGAAGCTTTCTTT. Its translation: CAWSVWGRGGMNTEAFF.

This rearrangement joins TRBV7-2 to TRBJ2-1, with TRBD2 matching over 7 bases. V was clipped by 6 bases and J by 8 bases; unmatched bases: 10. The CDR3 consists of 14 residues. CDR1 and CDR2 (germline): SGHTA, FQGNSA. In DNA, the CDR3 is TGTGCCAGCAGGGGGGGGAGAGTGGATTATGAGCAGTTCTTC. It encodes CASRGGRVDYEQFF.

The rearrangement links TRBV29-1 to TRBJ2-2, with D tentatively TRBD2 (5 bases). The CDR3 extends over 14 amino acids. Trimming pared 5 bases from V and 2 bases from J, leaving 12 bases between. Germline assignment: CDR1 SQVTM and CDR2 ANQGSEA. CDR3 in DNA: TGCAGCGTTAGGGAGTTCGCTAACACCGGGGAGCTGTTTTTT. Translated: CSVREFANTGELFF.

The chain combines TRBV9 with TRBJ2-7; tentatively, D is TRBD1 (5 bases). V was pared by 3 bases and J by 4 bases, with 14 bases between. The CDR3 runs 14 residues. Germline lookup yields CDR1 SGDLS and CDR2 YYNGEE. CDR3 bases: TGTGCCAGCAGCGCACAACAGGTTTCGTACGAGCAGTACTTC. Amino acids: CASSAQQVSYEQYF.

This clone was observed a single time. The V and J genes are TRBV21-1 and TRBJ2-7; the table's D call TRBD1 went unverified against the DNA. TRBV21-1 is listed as a pseudogene. The CDR3 spans 14 residues. The CDR3 sequence is CASSNRDSLYEQYF. For the CDR3, the DNA is TGTGCCAGCAGCAACCGGGACAGTCTATACGAGCAGTACTTC.

Notes on this clone: Other nucleotide sequences in the sample specify the same CDR3. The rearrangement links TRBV19 to TRBJ2-3; TRBD2 might be the D (5 bases). The V gene's germline CDR1 is LNHDA and CDR2 SQIVND (reference sequence). Trimming stripped 5 bases from V and 0 bases from J, with 9 bases between. The CDR3 totals 14 residues. The CDR3 loop is CASSPRTSTDTQYF. The CDR3 nucleotides read TGTGCCAGTAGTCCGAGGACTAGCACAGATACGCAGTATTTT.